The TCR beta chain described here comes from a study of blood T cell repertoires in COVID-19. Study-wide context: Sites in the United States, Italy and Spain provided acute and convalescent COVID-19 samples.

J was trimmed by 7 bases and V by 0 bases; bases with no gene match: 6. Germline CDR1 SGHNT, CDR2 YYREEE (reference sequence). The CDR3 is 15 amino acids. Generated by immunoSEQ multiplex PCR, the TCRdb table keeps only in-frame clones and is missing some. The sample has hundreds of thousands of clones, about 87% seen once. This clone was detected once. Sequencing was done on a sample of peripheral blood. The TCR was taken from a man aged 18 to 29 with COVID-19, enrolled during active disease. The rearrangement links TRBV5-4 to TRBJ2-5; 10 positions agree with TRBD2. CDR3 nucleotide sequence: TGTGCCAGCAGCTTGGAGCTAGCGGGGGCCGCGACCCAGTACTTC. Protein: CASSLELAGAATQYF.